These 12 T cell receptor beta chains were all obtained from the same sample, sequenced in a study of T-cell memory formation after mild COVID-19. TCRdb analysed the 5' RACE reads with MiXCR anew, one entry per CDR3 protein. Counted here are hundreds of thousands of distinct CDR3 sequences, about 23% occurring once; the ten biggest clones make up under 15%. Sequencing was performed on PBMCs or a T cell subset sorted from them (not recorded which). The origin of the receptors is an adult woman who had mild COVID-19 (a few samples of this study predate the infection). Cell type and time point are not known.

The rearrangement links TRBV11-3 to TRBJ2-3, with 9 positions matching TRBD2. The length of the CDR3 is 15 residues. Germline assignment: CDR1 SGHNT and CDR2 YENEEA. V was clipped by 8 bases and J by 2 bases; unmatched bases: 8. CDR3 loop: CASSWREGPTDTQYF. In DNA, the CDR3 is TGTGCCAGCTCATGGCGGGAGGGCCCCACAGATACGCAGTATTTT.

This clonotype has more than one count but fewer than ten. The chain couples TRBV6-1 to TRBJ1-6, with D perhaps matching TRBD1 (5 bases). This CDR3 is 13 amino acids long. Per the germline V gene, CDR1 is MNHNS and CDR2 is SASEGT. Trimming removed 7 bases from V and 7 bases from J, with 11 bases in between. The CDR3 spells CASKETENSPLHF. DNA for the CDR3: TGTGCCAGCAAGGAGACAGAGAATTCACCCCTCCACTTT.

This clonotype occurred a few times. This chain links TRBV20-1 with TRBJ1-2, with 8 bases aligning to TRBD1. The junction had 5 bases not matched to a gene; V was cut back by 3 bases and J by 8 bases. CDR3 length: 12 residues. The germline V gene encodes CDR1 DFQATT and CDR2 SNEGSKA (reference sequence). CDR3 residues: CSARVTGVGYTF. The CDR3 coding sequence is TGCAGTGCTAGGGTGACAGGGGTCGGCTACACCTTC.

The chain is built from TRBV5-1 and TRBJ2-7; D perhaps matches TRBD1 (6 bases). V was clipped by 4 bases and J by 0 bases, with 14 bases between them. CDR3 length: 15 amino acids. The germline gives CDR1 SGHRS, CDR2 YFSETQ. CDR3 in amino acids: CASSPQGGGSYEQYF. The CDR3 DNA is TGCGCCAGCAGCCCTCAAGGGGGTGGCTCCTACGAGCAGTACTTC.

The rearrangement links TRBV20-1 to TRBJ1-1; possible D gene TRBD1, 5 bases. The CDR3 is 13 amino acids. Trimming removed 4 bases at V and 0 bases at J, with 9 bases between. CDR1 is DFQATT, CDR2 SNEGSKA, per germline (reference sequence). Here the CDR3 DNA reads TGCAGTGCTACGGACACCGTGAACACTGAAGCTTTCTTT. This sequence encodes CSATDTVNTEAFF.

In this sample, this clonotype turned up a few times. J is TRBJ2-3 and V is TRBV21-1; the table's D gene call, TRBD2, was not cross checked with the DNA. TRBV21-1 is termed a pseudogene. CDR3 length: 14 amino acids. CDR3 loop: CASSKGLAGVTQYF. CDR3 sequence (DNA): TGTGCCAGCAGCAAAGGACTAGCGGGAGTTACGCAGTATTTT.

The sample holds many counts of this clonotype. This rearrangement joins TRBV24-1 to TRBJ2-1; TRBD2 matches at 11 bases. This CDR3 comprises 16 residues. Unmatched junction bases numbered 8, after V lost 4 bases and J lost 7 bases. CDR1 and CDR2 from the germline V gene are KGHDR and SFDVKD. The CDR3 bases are TGTGCCACCAGTGAGGGTAGCGGGGGGGCCAGAAATGAGCAGTTCTTC. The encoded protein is CATSEGSGGARNEQFF.

CDR3 sequence reads: CASTNRIYGYTF. As DNA, the CDR3 is TGTGCCAGCACCAATCGCATCTATGGCTACACCTTC. The V gene is TRBV12-3 or TRBV12-4, the J gene TRBJ1-2; D is undetermined. The CDR3 length is 12 residues. V was pared by 7 bases and J by 4 bases, with 10 bases between.

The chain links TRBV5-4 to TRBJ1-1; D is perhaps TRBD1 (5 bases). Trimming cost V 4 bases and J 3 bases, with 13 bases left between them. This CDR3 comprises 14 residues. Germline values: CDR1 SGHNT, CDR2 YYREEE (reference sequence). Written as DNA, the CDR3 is TGTGCCAGCAGCCCGTTCAGGGAAGACACTGAAGCTTTCTTT. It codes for CASSPFREDTEAFF.

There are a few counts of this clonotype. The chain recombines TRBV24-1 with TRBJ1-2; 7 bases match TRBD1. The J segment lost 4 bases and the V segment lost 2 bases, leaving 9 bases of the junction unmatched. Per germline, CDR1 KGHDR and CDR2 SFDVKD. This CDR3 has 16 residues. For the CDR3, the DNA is TGTGCCACCAGTGATTCTACGACAGGGTCGGTCTATGGCTACACCTTC. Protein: CATSDSTTGSVYGYTF.

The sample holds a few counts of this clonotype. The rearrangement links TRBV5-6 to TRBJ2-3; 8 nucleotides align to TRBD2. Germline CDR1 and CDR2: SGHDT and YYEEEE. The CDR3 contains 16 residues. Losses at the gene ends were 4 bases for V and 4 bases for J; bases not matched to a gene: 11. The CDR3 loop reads CASSPGPAGEADTQYF. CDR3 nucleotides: TGTGCCAGCAGCCCTGGCCCAGCGGGAGAGGCAGATACGCAGTATTTT.

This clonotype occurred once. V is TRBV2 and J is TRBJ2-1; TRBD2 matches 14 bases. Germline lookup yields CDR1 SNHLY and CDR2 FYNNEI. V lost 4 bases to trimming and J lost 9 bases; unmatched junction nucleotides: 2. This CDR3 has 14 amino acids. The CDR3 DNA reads TGTGCCAGCAGTGGACTAGCGGGAGGGGGTGAGCAGTTCTTC. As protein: CASSGLAGGGEQFF.